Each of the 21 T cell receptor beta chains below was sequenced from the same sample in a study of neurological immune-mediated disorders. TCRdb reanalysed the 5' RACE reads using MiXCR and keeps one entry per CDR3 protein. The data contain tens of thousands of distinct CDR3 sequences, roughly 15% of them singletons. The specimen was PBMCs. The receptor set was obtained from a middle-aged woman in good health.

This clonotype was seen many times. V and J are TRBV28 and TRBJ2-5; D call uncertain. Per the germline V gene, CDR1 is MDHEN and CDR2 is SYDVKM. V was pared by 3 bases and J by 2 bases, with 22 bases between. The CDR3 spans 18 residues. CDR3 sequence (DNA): TGTGCCAGCAGTTTTGGCCTAAACACCGTTAAGACTCAAGAGACCCAGTACTTC. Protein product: CASSFGLNTVKTQETQYF.

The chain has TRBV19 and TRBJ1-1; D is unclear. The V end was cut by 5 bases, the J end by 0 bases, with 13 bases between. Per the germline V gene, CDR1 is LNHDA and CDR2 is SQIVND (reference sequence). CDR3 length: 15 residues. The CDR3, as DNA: TGTGCCAGTAGTCGGACGGCCAGTATGAACACTGAAGCTTTCTTT. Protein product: CASSRTASMNTEAFF.

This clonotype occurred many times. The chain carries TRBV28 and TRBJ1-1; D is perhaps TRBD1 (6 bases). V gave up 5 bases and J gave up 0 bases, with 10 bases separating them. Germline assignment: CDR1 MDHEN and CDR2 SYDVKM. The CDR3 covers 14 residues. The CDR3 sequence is CASSVGAVNTEAFF. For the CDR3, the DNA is TGTGCCAGCAGTGTGGGGGCGGTGAACACTGAAGCTTTCTTT.

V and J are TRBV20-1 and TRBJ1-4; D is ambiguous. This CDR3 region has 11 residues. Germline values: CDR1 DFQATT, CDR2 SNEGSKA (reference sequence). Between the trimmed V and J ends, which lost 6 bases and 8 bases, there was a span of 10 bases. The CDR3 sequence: CSAKDGEKLFF. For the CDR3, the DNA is TGCAGTGCCAAGGACGGGGAAAAACTGTTTTTT.

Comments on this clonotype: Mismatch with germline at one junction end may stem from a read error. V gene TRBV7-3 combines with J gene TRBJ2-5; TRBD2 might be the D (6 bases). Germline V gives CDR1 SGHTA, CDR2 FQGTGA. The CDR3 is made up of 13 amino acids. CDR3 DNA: TGTGCCAGCAGCCCGGGGGTCCAAGAGACCCATTACTTC. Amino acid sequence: CASSPGVQETHYF.

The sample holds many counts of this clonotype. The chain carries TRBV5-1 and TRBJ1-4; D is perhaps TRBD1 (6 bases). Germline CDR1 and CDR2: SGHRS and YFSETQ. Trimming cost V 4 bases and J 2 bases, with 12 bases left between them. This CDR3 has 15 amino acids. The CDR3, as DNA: TGCGCCAGCAGCACAACAGGGTATACTAATGAAAAACTGTTTTTT. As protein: CASSTTGYTNEKLFF.

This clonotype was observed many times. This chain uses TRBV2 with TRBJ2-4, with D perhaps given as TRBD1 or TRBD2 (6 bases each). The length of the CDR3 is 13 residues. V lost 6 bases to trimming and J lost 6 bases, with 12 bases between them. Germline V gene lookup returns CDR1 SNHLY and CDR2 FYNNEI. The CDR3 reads CASRRGETNIQYF. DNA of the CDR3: TGTGCCAGCAGAAGGGGGGAGACAAACATTCAGTACTTC.

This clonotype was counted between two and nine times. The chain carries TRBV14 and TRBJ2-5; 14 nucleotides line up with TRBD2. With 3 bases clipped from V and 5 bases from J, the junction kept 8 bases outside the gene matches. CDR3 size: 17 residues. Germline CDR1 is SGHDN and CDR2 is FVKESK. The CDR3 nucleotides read TGTGCCAGCAGCCAGCTGACTAGCGGGGGGGCTCGTGAGACCCAGTACTTC. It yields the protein CASSQLTSGGARETQYF.

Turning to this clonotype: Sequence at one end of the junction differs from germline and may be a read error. The CDR3: CTSSPSGLNQPQHF. The CDR3, as DNA: TGCACCAGCAGCCCTTCAGGGCTCAATCAGCCCCAGCATTTT. This rearrangement joins TRBV5-1 to TRBJ1-5, with TRBD1 as a possible D gene (5 bases). This CDR3 spans 14 amino acids. The V gene's germline CDR1 is SGHRS and CDR2 YFSETQ.

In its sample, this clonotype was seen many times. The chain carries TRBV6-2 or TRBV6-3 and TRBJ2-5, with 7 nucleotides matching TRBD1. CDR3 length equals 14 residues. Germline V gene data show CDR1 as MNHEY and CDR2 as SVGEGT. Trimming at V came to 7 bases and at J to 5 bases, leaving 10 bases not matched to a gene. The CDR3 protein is CASKERGGKETQYF. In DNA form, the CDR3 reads TGTGCCAGCAAGGAAAGAGGGGGCAAGGAGACCCAGTACTTC.

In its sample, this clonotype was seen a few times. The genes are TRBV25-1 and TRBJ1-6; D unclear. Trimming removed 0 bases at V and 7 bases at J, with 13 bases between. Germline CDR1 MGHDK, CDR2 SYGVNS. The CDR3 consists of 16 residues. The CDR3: CASSEYKGSLNSPLHF. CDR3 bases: TGTGCCAGCAGTGAATATAAAGGCAGCCTGAATTCACCCCTCCACTTT. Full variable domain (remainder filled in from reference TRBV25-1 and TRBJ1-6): EADIYQTPRYLVIGTGKKITLECSQTMGHDKMYWYQQDPGMELHLIHYSYGVNSTEKGDLSSESTVSRIRTEHFPLTLESARPSHTSQYLCASSEYKGSLNSPLHFGNGTRLTVT.

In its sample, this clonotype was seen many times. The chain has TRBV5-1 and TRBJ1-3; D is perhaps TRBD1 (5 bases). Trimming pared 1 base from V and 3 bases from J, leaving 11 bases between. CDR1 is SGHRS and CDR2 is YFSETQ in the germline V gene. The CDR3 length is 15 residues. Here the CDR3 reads CASSLRGNYGNTIYF. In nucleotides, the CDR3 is TGCGCCAGCAGCTTGAGGGGCAACTATGGAAACACCATATATTTT.

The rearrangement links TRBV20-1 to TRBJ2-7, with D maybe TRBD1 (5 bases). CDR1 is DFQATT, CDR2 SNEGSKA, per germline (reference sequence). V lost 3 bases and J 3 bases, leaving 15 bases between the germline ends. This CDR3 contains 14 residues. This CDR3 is CSASLGHTNYEQYF. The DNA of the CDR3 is TGCAGTGCTAGTCTCGGACACACTAACTACGAGCAGTACTTC.

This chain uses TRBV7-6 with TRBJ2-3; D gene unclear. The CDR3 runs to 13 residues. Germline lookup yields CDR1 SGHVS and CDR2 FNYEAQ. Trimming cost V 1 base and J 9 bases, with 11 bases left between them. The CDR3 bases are TGTGCCAGCAGCTTAGACGAGATGGGGACGCAGTATTTT. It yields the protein CASSLDEMGTQYF.

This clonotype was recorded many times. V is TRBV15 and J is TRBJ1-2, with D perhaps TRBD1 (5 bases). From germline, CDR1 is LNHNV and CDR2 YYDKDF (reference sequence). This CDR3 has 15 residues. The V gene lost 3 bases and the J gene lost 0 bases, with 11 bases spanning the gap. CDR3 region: CATSSGTAANYGYTF. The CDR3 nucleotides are TGTGCCACCAGCAGCGGGACGGCTGCTAACTATGGCTACACCTTC.

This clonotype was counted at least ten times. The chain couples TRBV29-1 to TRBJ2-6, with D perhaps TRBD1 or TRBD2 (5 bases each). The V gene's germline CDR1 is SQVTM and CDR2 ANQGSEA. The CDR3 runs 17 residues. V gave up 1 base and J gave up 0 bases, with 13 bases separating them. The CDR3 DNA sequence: TGCAGCGTTGAAGGCCGGGACGGACTCTCTGGGGCCAACGTCCTGACTTTC. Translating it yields CSVEGRDGLSGANVLTF.

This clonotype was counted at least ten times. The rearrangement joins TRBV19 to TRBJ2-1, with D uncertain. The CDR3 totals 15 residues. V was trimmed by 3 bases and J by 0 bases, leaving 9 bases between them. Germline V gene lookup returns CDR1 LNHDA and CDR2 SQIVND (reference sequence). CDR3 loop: CASSMGSSSYNEQFF. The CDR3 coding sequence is TGTGCCAGTAGTATGGGATCCAGCTCCTACAATGAGCAGTTCTTC. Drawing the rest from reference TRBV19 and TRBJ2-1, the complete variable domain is DGGITQSPKYLFRKEGQNVTLSCEQNLNHDAMYWYRQDPGQGLRLIYYSQIVNDFQKGDIAEGYSVSREKKESFPLTVTSAQKNPTAFYLCASSMGSSSYNEQFFGPGTRLTVL.

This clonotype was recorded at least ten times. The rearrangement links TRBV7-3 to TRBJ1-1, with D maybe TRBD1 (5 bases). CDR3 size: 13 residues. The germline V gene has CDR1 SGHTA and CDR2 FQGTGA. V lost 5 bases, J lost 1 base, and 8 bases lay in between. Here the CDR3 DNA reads TGTGCCAGCAGCGTGAGGGGGAACACTGAAGCTTTCTTT. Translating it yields CASSVRGNTEAFF.

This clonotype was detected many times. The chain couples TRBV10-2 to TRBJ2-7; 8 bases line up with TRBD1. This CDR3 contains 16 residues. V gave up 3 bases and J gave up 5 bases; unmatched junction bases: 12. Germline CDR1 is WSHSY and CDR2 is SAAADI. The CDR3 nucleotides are TGCGCCAGCAGTGACGTTGCCCGGCAGACAGGGGACGAGCAGTACGTC. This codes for CASSDVARQTGDEQYV.

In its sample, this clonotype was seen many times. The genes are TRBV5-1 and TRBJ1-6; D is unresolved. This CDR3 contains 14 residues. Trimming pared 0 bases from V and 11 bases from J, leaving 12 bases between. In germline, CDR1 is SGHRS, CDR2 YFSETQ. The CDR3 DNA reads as TGCGCCAGCAGCTTGGGGGAAGATTGGGCACCCCTCCACTTT. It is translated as CASSLGEDWAPLHF.

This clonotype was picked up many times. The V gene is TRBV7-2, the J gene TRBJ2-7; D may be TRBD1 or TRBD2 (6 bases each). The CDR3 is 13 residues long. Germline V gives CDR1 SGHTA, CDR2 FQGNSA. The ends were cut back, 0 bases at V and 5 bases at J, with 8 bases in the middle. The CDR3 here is CASSLAGGNEQYF. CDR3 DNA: TGTGCCAGCAGCTTAGCAGGGGGGAACGAGCAGTACTTC.